One sample yielded the 11 T cell receptor beta chains listed below, sequenced in a study of shared clonotypes between healthy human individuals. It was CD45RO-negative cells, positively selected for CCR7, that made up naive CD8 cells, with terminally differentiated effector memory CD45RA+ cells excluded. Profiling relied on immunoSEQ multiplex PCR, and the TCRdb table lists in-frame clones only, not all of them. The sample includes 2 million or so clones, about 95% seen only once; the top ten take 1.1%. The sequencing input was naive CD8+ T cells sorted from blood. These receptors were collected from a man in his late teens or twenties in good health.

The chain couples TRBV4-3 to TRBJ2-3; TRBD1 is a possible D gene (5 bases). V was pared by 0 bases and J by 4 bases, with 20 bases between. Looked up from germline, CDR1 is LGHNA and CDR2 is YSLEER. This CDR3 comprises 18 residues. The CDR3 protein is CASSQEEFTGRTPDTQYF. The CDR3 DNA reads as TGCGCCAGCAGCCAAGAGGAATTTACAGGACGAACCCCAGATACGCAGTATTTT.

The CDR3, as DNA: TGTGCCAGCAGCTTAGGTGGGAGTCCCGAGCAGTACTTC. This encodes CASSLGGSPEQYF. This rearrangement joins TRBV5-4 to TRBJ2-7, with TRBD2 as a possible D gene (5 bases). The CDR3 loop spans 13 amino acids. V was pared by 2 bases and J by 6 bases, with 12 bases between. The germline gives CDR1 SGHNT, CDR2 YYREEE (reference sequence). Variable domain in full (rest from reference TRBV5-4 and TRBJ2-7): ETGVTQSPTHLIKTRGQQVTLRCSSQSGHNTVSWYQQALGQGPQFIFQYYREEENGRGNFPPRFSGLQFPNYSSELNVNALELDDSALYLCASSLGGSPEQYFGPGTRLTVT.

The chain recombines TRBV9 with TRBJ1-2; TRBD1 matches at 9 bases. CDR1 and CDR2 (germline): SGDLS, YYNGEE. The CDR3 length is 15 residues. The trim removed 3 bases at V and 2 bases at J, leaving 5 bases unmatched. The CDR3 here is CASSGPGQGNYGYTF. DNA of the CDR3: TGTGCCAGCAGCGGTCCGGGACAGGGAAACTATGGCTACACCTTC. Supplemented by reference TRBV9 and TRBJ1-2, the full variable domain reads DSGVTQTPKHLITATGQRVTLRCSPRSGDLSVYWYQQSLDQGLQFLIQYYNGEERAKGNILERFSAQQFPDLHSELNLSSLELGDSALYFCASSGPGQGNYGYTFGSGTRLTVV.

The chain carries TRBV5-3 and TRBJ2-1; D is perhaps TRBD1 or TRBD2 (5 bases each). TRBV5-3 is sorted into the ORF group, with uncertain function. This CDR3 has 15 residues. With 6 bases removed from V and 8 bases from J, the gap between germline ends came to 21 bases. The CDR3 bases are TGTGCCAGAATCCTCCGGCGGCCAGGGAGTCATGAGCAGTTCTTC. Translation gives CARILRRPGSHEQFF.

This chain joins TRBV6-6 and TRBJ1-2; D not certain. Germline CDR1 is MNHNY and CDR2 is SVGAGI (reference sequence). CDR3 length: 12 residues. Trimming took off 11 bases at V and 3 bases at J, with 13 bases between the two ends. CDR3 loop: CAVEEGDYGYTF. The CDR3 nucleotides read TGTGCCGTCGAGGAGGGAGACTATGGCTACACCTTC.

This clone was detected a few times. This chain joins TRBV30 and TRBJ1-1, with unresolved D. The V and J ends lost 4 bases and 7 bases respectively, with 13 bases between them. Germline V gene sequence: CDR1 GTSNPN, CDR2 SVGIG (reference sequence). The CDR3 spans 12 residues. CDR3 region: CAWIMEKGEAFF. The CDR3 nucleotides read TGTGCCTGGATCATGGAAAAGGGTGAAGCTTTCTTT.

The chain joins TRBV5-8 to TRBJ2-7; 8 bases are a match to TRBD1. V lost 5 bases to trimming and J lost 4 bases; unmatched junction nucleotides: 2. Germline V gene sequence: CDR1 SGHTS, CDR2 YDEGEE. The CDR3 covers 12 residues. CDR3 sequence (DNA): TGTGCCAGCAGGGGGACAGGTTACGAGCAGTACTTC. Translation: CASRGTGYEQYF.

Concerning this clone: Germline is not matched at one junction end, which may reflect a read error. The V call is TRBV7-7, the J call TRBJ2-5; tentatively, D is TRBD2 (5 bases). This CDR3 spans 16 amino acids. Germline V gives CDR1 SSHAT, CDR2 FNYEAQ (reference sequence). The CDR3 nucleotides read TGTGCTAGCAGCTTAAACCCTGGGAGTGGACAAGAGACCCAGTACTTC. Protein product: CASSLNPGSGQETQYF.

The genes are TRBV6-5 and TRBJ2-7; a possible D gene is TRBD1 (6 bases). The germline V gene encodes CDR1 MNHEY and CDR2 SVGAGI. The CDR3 has 14 residues. The ends were cut back, 6 bases at V and 0 bases at J, with 12 bases in the middle. The CDR3: CASSGTSPSYEQYF. The CDR3, as DNA: TGTGCCAGCAGCGGGACATCACCCTCCTACGAGCAGTACTTC.

Of note for this clone: The same CDR3 arises from other DNA sequences in this sample as well. The genes are TRBV28 and TRBJ2-1; 9 nucleotides line up with TRBD1. V shed 6 bases and J 4 bases; nucleotides not matched to a gene: 1. The CDR3 runs 13 residues. Germline loops: CDR1 MDHEN, CDR2 SYDVKM. The CDR3 protein is CASRDRGYNEQFF. The CDR3 DNA is TGTGCCAGCAGGGACAGGGGATACAATGAGCAGTTCTTC.

The rearrangement links TRBV28 to TRBJ2-5, with 7 positions matching TRBD2. Trimming took 5 bases from V and 5 from J; bases not matched to a gene: 23. This CDR3 has 19 amino acids. Germline V gene data show CDR1 as MDHEN and CDR2 as SYDVKM. The CDR3 loop is CASSPLLGGTTSAHETQYF. The CDR3 nucleotides are TGTGCCAGCAGTCCCCTTCTTGGCGGGACCACTAGCGCACACGAGACCCAGTACTTC.